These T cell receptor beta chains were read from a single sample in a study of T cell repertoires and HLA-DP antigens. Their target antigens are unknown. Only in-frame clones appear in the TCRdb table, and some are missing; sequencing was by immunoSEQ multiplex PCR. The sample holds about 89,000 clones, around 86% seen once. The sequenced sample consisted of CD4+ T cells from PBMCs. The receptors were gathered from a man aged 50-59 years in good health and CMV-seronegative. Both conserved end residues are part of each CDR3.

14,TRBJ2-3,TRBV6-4,CASSQRGGTYTQYF
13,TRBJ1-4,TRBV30,CAWSPGRNEKLFF
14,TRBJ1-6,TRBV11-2,CASSSRTGNSPLHF
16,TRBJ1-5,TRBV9,CASSLTSGGGNQPQHF
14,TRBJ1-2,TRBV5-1,CASAPSANPGGYTF
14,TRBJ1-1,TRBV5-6,CASSFLGPNTEAFF
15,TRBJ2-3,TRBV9,CASRPGTSGRNTQYF
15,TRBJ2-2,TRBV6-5,CASSGLAANTGELFF
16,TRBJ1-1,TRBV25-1,CASSERGAGRGTEAFF
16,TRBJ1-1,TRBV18,CASSPSLAAKNTEAFF
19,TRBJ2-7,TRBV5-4,CASSYQIIGTGKISFEQYF
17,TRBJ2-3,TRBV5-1,CASSPGLAGGGTDTQYF
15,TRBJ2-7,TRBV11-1,CASSPGQSGSYEQYF
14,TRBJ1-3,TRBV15,CATRGRLSGNTIYF
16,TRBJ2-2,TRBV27,CASRDPGRGRIGELFF
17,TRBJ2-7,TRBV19,CASSIDPGLATTYEQYF
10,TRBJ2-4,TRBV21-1,CASRGDKGDF
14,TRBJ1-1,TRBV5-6,CASSLSGVNTEAFF
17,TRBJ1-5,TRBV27,CASSLSPGGAGNQPQHF
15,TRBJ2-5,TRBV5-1,CASSLAVGAQETQYF